One sample yielded the 7 T cell receptor beta chains listed below, sequenced in a study of blood T cell repertoires in COVID-19. The repertoire was sequenced with immunoSEQ multiplex PCR; TCRdb's copy has only in-frame clones and lacks some. The sample contains some 340,000 clones, roughly 85% of which appear only once. The sequencing sample was made of peripheral blood. Every receptor here comes from a woman aged 18-29 years with acute or convalescent COVID-19.

This clone has just one count. The chain joins TRBV28 to TRBJ1-6; D gene ambiguous. CDR1 is MDHEN and CDR2 is SYDVKM in the germline V gene. The CDR3 spans 11 residues. V was trimmed by 2 bases and J by 10 bases, leaving 3 bases between them. CDR3 in DNA: TGTGCCAGCAGTTTACAGTCACCCCTCCACTTT. Protein: CASSLQSPLHF. Full variable domain (remainder filled in from reference TRBV28 and TRBJ1-6): DVKVTQSSRYLVKRTGEKVFLECVQDMDHENMFWYRQDPGLGLRLIYFSYDVKMKEKGDIPEGYSVSREKKERFSLILESASTNQTSMYLCASSLQSPLHFGNGTRLTVT.

The chain employs TRBV9 and TRBJ2-1, with 8 bases fitting TRBD2. The length of the CDR3 is 17 residues. Per the germline V gene, CDR1 is SGDLS and CDR2 is YYNGEE. Trimming took 0 bases from V and 2 from J; bases not matched to a gene: 7. The CDR3 protein is CASSVDYRREAYNEQFF. The CDR3 DNA reads TGTGCCAGCAGCGTAGATTATAGGCGGGAGGCCTACAATGAGCAGTTCTTC.

This chain links TRBV6-5 with TRBJ1-2, with a possible D match to TRBD1 (5 bases). V was cut by 0 bases and J by 4 bases, with 12 bases left in between. The V gene's germline CDR1 is MNHEY and CDR2 SVGAGI. This CDR3 has 15 amino acids. The CDR3 loop is CASSYSGTRPYGYTF. Written as DNA, the CDR3 is TGTGCCAGCAGTTACTCCGGGACTCGGCCCTATGGCTACACCTTC.

The chain employs TRBV5-1 and TRBJ1-6; no definite D call. Germline lookup yields CDR1 SGHRS and CDR2 YFSETQ. The CDR3 runs 14 residues. Deletions cut 0 bases from V and 5 bases from J, with 6 bases between. The CDR3 DNA sequence: TGCGCCAGCAGCTTGGAACCGGATAATTCACCCCTCCACTTT. This codes for CASSLEPDNSPLHF.

This sequence joins TRBV6-1 and TRBJ2-1; perhaps TRBD2 as D (7 bases). With 2 bases removed from V and 0 bases from J, the gap between germline ends came to 14 bases. Germline V gene data show CDR1 as MNHNS and CDR2 as SASEGT. The CDR3 is made up of 17 amino acids. CDR3 DNA sequence: TGTGCCAGCAGTGAACCGTTGGGGGGGCCCTCCTACAATGAGCAGTTCTTC. It translates to CASSEPLGGPSYNEQFF.

This clone was detected only once. The chain uses TRBV6-5 and TRBJ1-3, with 9 positions matching TRBD1. In germline, CDR1 is MNHEY, CDR2 SVGAGI. V was clipped by 2 bases and J by 2 bases; unmatched bases: 4. The CDR3 extends over 16 amino acids. For the CDR3, the DNA is TGTGCCAGCAGTTACGCGGGGACAGGGACTGGAAACACCATATATTTT. Amino acid sequence: CASSYAGTGTGNTIYF.

This chain joins TRBV28 and TRBJ2-6; D not resolved. Germline CDR1 and CDR2: MDHEN and SYDVKM. CDR3 length: 14 residues. With 4 bases removed from V and 0 bases from J, the gap between germline ends came to 4 bases. The CDR3 coding sequence is TGTGCCAGCAGTTCCGGCTCTGGGGCCAACGTCCTGACTTTC. Translating gives CASSSGSGANVLTF.